This TCR beta chain was captured by sequencing in a study of T cell clonotyping in hematopoietic cell transplantation. Study-level points and caveats: Pathologically expanded recipient clonotypes increased progressively from day 30 to day 180 as diversity fell. Without cell sorting, CD4 versus CD8 contributions remain unresolved. Graft donor and pretransplant recipient Inverse Simpson Index values predicted broader posttransplant TCR diversity.

Sequencing was performed with immunoSEQ multiplex PCR; in TCRdb, only in-frame clones are kept and a portion is missing. The data show under 1,500 clones, approximately 51% seen once. About this clone itself: What it recognizes is unknown.

Recipient blood drawn about 28 days pretransplant and days 30, 100, 180 after. The sequence was obtained from a male patient between 45 and 60 years old who had an allogeneic stem cell transplant from an unrelated donor, so T cells may come from the graft donor. Some clones in this sample may be carry-over from other donors' samples. Sequences were derived from PBMCs, sampled 180 days after allogeneic stem cell transplant.

The CDR3 protein is CASSLSDGDYEQYF. The CDR3, as DNA: TGTGCCAGCAGCTTGTCGGACGGGGACTACGAGCAGTACTTC. The chain has TRBV5-4 and TRBJ2-7; TRBD2 is a possible D gene (5 bases). Trimming left V 1 base short and J 3 bases short, with 11 bases between. From germline, CDR1 is SGHNT and CDR2 YYREEE (reference sequence). The CDR3 totals 14 residues.